A selection of T cell receptor beta chains follows, all from one sample in a study of blood T cells in healthy people across ages. In TCRdb, the 5' RACE reads were re-called with MiXCR into one record per CDR3 protein. Of 650,000 or so distinct CDR3 sequences listed, approximately 52% are singletons. The sample was blood. The receptors were gathered from a woman over 75 in good health. CDR3s include the opening cysteine and the closing phenylalanine or tryptophan. A D gene is named only where the DNA matches it firmly. The listing skips clone size in some rows; elsewhere it reads once, few, many or a size class.

d_gene | abundance | j_gene | v_gene | CDR3nt | CDR3aa
- | - | TRBJ2-7 | TRBV25-1 | TGTGCCAGCAGTGAAGGATGGGGGAACTCCTACGAGCAGTACTTC | CASSEGWGNSYEQYF
- | - | TRBJ1-6 | TRBV27 | TGTGCCAGCAGTTGGGGGGTGGATTCACCCCCCCACTTT | CASSWGVDSPPHF
- | many | TRBJ2-1 | TRBV7-2 | TGTGCCAGCAGCTTAAAACCAGGACTACCGTTAAATTCTGAGTTCTTC | CASSLKPGLPLNSEFF
- | - | TRBJ1-5 | TRBV3-1 | TGTGCCAGCAGCCAATTAGGACAGCTGGCCCAGCATTTT | CASSQLGQLAQHF
- | many | TRBJ2-5 | TRBV7-2 | TGTGCCAGCAGCTTAATCCGGACTGTTCGCGAGACCCAGTACTTC | CASSLIRTVRETQYF
- | many | TRBJ1-2 | TRBV7-3 | TGTGCCAGCAGCTTGGCCCAGGGTGCGTTCGGCTACACCTTC | CASSLAQGAFGYTF
- | - | TRBJ2-3 | TRBV7-9 | TGTGCCAGCAGCCGCCTATTTGGCCAGGATACGCAGTATTTT | CASSRLFGQDTQYF
- | once | TRBJ1-1 | TRBV7-3 | TGTGCCAGCAGCTTACGGGAGAGGACTGAAGCTTTCTTT | CASSLRERTEAFF
TRBD2 | - | TRBJ2-3 | TRBV12-3/TRBV12-4 | TGTGCCAGCACCCCCAATAGCGGGGGGATCACAGATACGCAGTATTTT | CASTPNSGGITDTQYF
TRBD1 | - | TRBJ1-6 | TRBV28 | TGTGCCGGCATAAGACGGACAGGAGGAGGATCACCCCTCCACTTT | CAGIRRTGGGSPLHF
TRBD2 | many | TRBJ2-1 | TRBV7-8 | TGTGCCAGCAGCTATAGTGAGCGGGGGGCCTACAATGAGCAGTTCTTC | CASSYSERGAYNEQFF